The 11 T cell receptor beta chains below come from one sample, sequenced in a study of blood T cell repertoires in COVID-19. Method: immunoSEQ multiplex PCR; TCRdb's copy keeps in-frame clones and lacks some. The sample records about 230,000 clones, around 83% being singletons. The sequenced material came from peripheral blood. These receptors were collected from a man older than 75 with acute or convalescent COVID-19.

The chain links TRBV24-1 to TRBJ2-5; possibly TRBD1 for D (5 bases). Trimming removed 6 bases at V and 2 bases at J, with 15 bases between. Germline V gene data show CDR1 as KGHDR and CDR2 as SFDVKD. CDR3 size: 15 residues. The CDR3: CATSTRQGSQETQYF. In DNA, the CDR3 is TGTGCCACCAGTACGCGGCAGGGAAGTCAAGAGACCCAGTACTTC.

This chain links TRBV10-3 with TRBJ1-5, with D maybe TRBD1 (6 bases). V lost 3 bases to trimming and J lost 4 bases, with 7 bases between them. The CDR3 is 13 amino acids. Germline assignment: CDR1 ENHRY and CDR2 SYGVKD. CDR3 loop: CAISEGQNQPQHF. The CDR3 nucleotides are TGTGCCATCAGTGAAGGACAGAATCAGCCCCAGCATTTT.

This chain links TRBV7-8 with TRBJ2-5; 12 nucleotides match TRBD2. CDR3 size: 18 residues. Germline CDR1 is SGHVS and CDR2 is FQNEAQ. Losses at the gene ends were 1 base for V and 0 bases for J; bases not matched to a gene: 6. The CDR3 here is CASSLVGTSGSYQETQYF. Written as DNA, the CDR3 is TGTGCCAGCAGCTTAGTGGGGACTAGCGGGTCTTACCAAGAGACCCAGTACTTC. The variable domain in full, completed from reference TRBV7-8 and TRBJ2-5, reads GAGVSQSPRYKVAKRGQDVALRCDPISGHVSLFWYQQALGQGPEFLTYFQNEAQLDKSGLPSDRFFAERPEGSVSTLKIQRTQQEDSAVYLCASSLVGTSGSYQETQYFGPGTRLLVL.

CDR3 residues: CASRNSVASGEQYF. The CDR3 DNA follows: TGTGCCAGCAGAAACTCCGTGGCCTCAGGCGAGCAGTACTTC. This chain connects TRBV3-1 (or the pseudogene TRBV3-2) to TRBJ2-7; D uncertain. This CDR3 spans 14 amino acids. In germline, CDR1 is LGHDT, CDR2 YNNKEL (reference sequence). V shed 6 bases and J shed 6 bases, with 18 bases lying between them.

This sequence joins TRBV12-3 or TRBV12-4 and TRBJ2-1; no clear D gene. V dropped 1 base and J dropped 7 bases, with 8 bases sitting between them. The CDR3 extends over 13 amino acids. This CDR3 is CASSLDRVNEQFF. For the CDR3, the DNA is TGTGCCAGCAGTTTAGATCGGGTAAATGAGCAGTTCTTC.

This chain links TRBV2 with TRBJ2-4; 9 bases agree with TRBD1. The germline gives CDR1 SNHLY, CDR2 FYNNEI. Unmatched junction bases numbered 5, after V lost 4 bases and J lost 7 bases. This CDR3 is built from 14 residues. CDR3 sequence: CASSARTGDNIQYF. CDR3 coding DNA: TGTGCCAGCAGTGCCCGGACAGGGGATAACATTCAGTACTTC.

The chain joins TRBV6-5 to TRBJ1-1, with 11 positions matching TRBD1. The CDR3 loop spans 13 amino acids. The ends lost 4 bases at V and 5 bases at J; junction bases unmatched: 0. In germline, CDR1 is MNHEY, CDR2 SVGAGI. CDR3 in DNA: TGTGCCAGCAGTTGGGACAGGGGGACTGAAGCTTTCTTT. Its translation: CASSWDRGTEAFF.

This clone was detected ten times or more. The V and J genes are TRBV6-1 and TRBJ1-2; the D is unclear. The germline gives CDR1 MNHNS, CDR2 SASEGT. There are 16 residues in the CDR3. Trimming took off 1 base at V and 3 bases at J, with 15 bases between the two ends. CDR3 bases: TGTGCCAGCAGTGAAGGTCGGGGAAGACTGCACTATGGCTACACCTTC. It encodes CASSEGRGRLHYGYTF.

This sequence joins TRBV18 and TRBJ2-2; D is ambiguous. Trimming shortened V by 5 bases and J by 7 bases, and 8 bases separated the two germline ends. CDR1 and CDR2 from the germline V gene are KGHSH and LQKENI. The length of the CDR3 is 12 residues. CDR3 DNA: TGTGCCAGCTCAGAGAGAGGCGGGGAGCTGTTTTTT. It yields the protein CASSERGGELFF.

V and J are TRBV5-6 and TRBJ2-6, with 7 bases lining up with TRBD1. Germline CDR1 reads SGHDT; CDR2 reads YYEEEE. Trimming cost V 0 bases and J 2 bases; bases outside gene matches: 5. The CDR3 covers 17 residues. The CDR3 spells CASSLVQGETGANVLTF. Written as DNA, the CDR3 is TGTGCCAGCAGCTTGGTTCAGGGGGAGACTGGGGCCAACGTCCTGACTTTC.

The rearrangement links TRBV15 to TRBJ2-7; weak D call: TRBD1 (5 bases). V gave up 0 bases and J gave up 2 bases, with 8 bases separating them. This CDR3 contains 14 residues. Germline CDR1 is LNHNV and CDR2 is YYDKDF (reference sequence). In nucleotides, the CDR3 is TGTGCCACCAGCAGAGATCCAGGGCCCTACGAGCAGTACTTC. Protein product: CATSRDPGPYEQYF.